The table lists the clone carrying this T cell receptor (beta chain) with a few counts. Trimming cost V 6 bases and J 4 bases; bases outside gene matches: 6. CDR3 length equals 14 residues. CDR1 is MNHEY, CDR2 SMNVEV, per germline (reference sequence). This sample is drawn from a study of cytomegalovirus exposure and HLA in healthy donors. Across the whole study: Earlier results showed roughly 120 million unique TCR beta sequences derived from 150 million to 200 million T cells.

The study ran its PCR with 60 Vbeta and 13 Jbeta primers. Method: immunoSEQ multiplex PCR; TCRdb's copy keeps in-frame clones and lacks some. This table holds approximately 290,000 clones, about four fifths found once. This chain connects TRBV27 to TRBJ1-5; 7 bases fit TRBD1. The TCR was taken from a girl aged 2-15 years in good health and CMV-seronegative. Sequencing was done on a sample of PBMCs. This CDR3 is CASRRGGINQPQHF. CDR3 in DNA: TGTGCCAGCAGGAGAGGGGGCATAAATCAGCCCCAGCATTTT.